The clone carrying this T cell receptor beta chain occurred many times. This sample was taken from a study of early T cells in non-severe SARS-CoV-2 infection. V was shortened by 6 bases and J by 5 bases, with 16 bases between the two germline ends. The germline V gene encodes CDR1 DFQATT and CDR2 SNEGSKA (reference sequence). This CDR3 region has 13 residues. TCRdb used MiXCR to reprocess the 5' RACE reads, holding one entry per CDR3 protein. The table includes 65,000 to 95,000 distinct CDR3 sequences, 9% to 10% detected once. The source of this sequence is an adult who was a healthcare worker with PCR-confirmed SARS-CoV-2 infection or an uninfected control (not recorded which). The rearrangement links TRBV20-1 to TRBJ1-2; possible D gene TRBD1, 5 bases. Sequenced input: whole blood. CDR3 in DNA: TGCAGTGCCCCCCTGGGGGGGGAATATGGCTACACCTTC. This codes for CSAPLGGEYGYTF.